The 19 T cell receptor beta chains below come from one sample, sequenced in a study of T cell responses to AZD1222 COVID-19 vaccine (dated by TCRdb to the early 2020s). Libraries were built with the immunoSEQ multiplex PCR assay. In TCRdb, the immuneACCESS table is reduced to in-frame sequences with V and J assigned. These tables do not hold every clone; where another copy was compared, an unresolved V gene accounts for under half, and the others remain unexplained. The sample table holds about 160,000 clones, of which around 90% were seen once. In total, the top ten clones hold approximately 3.3% of the sample. Sample time point, as interpreted from the label and publication: about 28 days (+/-7) after the second vaccine dose. The starting material was peripheral blood, obtained 28 days after the second AZD1222 dose. The receptors were gathered from an adult who received the AZD1222 COVID-19 vaccine.

This chain uses TRBV24-1 with TRBJ2-1; 11 bases fit TRBD2. The CDR3 has 17 amino acids. With 4 bases clipped from V and 1 base from J, the junction kept 5 bases outside the gene matches. Germline V gene data show CDR1 as KGHDR and CDR2 as SFDVKD. Written as DNA, the CDR3 is TGTGCCACCAGTGACCCGGGACTAGCGGAGTCCTACAATGAGCAGTTCTTC. Protein: CATSDPGLAESYNEQFF.

This clone was counted between two and nine times. This rearrangement joins TRBV5-1 to TRBJ1-2, with 10 bases matching TRBD1. Germline CDR1 and CDR2: SGHRS and YFSETQ. This CDR3 is 16 amino acids long. With V trimmed by 0 bases and J by 0 bases, 2 bases remained unmatched. The CDR3 sequence is CASSLAGQGTNYGYTF. DNA for the CDR3: TGCGCCAGCAGCTTGGCGGGACAGGGGACTAACTATGGCTACACCTTC. Supplemented by reference TRBV5-1 and TRBJ1-2, the full variable domain reads KAGVTQTPRYLIKTRGQQVTLSCSPISGHRSVSWYQQTPGQGLQFLFEYFSETQRNKGNFPGRFSGRQFSNSRSEMNVSTLELGDSALYLCASSLAGQGTNYGYTFGSGTRLTVV.

The chain employs TRBV19 and TRBJ1-4; 7 bases line up with TRBD1. CDR3 length equals 15 residues. CDR1 and CDR2 from the germline V gene are LNHDA and SQIVND (reference sequence). V was pared by 5 bases and J by 3 bases, with 6 bases of the junction left unmatched. The DNA for the CDR3 is TGTGCCAGTAGTGTGGGACAGAGCTCTAATGAAAAACTGTTTTTT. Protein product: CASSVGQSSNEKLFF.

In this sample, this clone turned up once. CDR3 DNA sequence: TGTGCCAGCAGTCCCGGGACAGGGGGTTCTCCCTTACCCTACGAGCAGTACTTC. Translated: CASSPGTGGSPLPYEQYF. The chain combines TRBV28 with TRBJ2-7; 11 bases align to TRBD1. Losses at the gene ends were 5 bases for V and 2 bases for J; bases not matched to a gene: 14. Per germline, CDR1 MDHEN and CDR2 SYDVKM. The CDR3 covers 18 residues.

The rearrangement uses TRBV7-9 and TRBJ2-2; 7 bases map to TRBD2. V lost 2 bases, J lost 4 bases, and 1 base stayed unmatched. The germline gives CDR1 SEHNR, CDR2 FQNEAQ (reference sequence). The CDR3 runs 14 residues. The CDR3 here is CASSLSSGTGELFF. The CDR3 region has the DNA TGTGCCAGCAGCTTATCTAGCGGCACCGGGGAGCTGTTTTTT.

The V call is TRBV7-9, the J call TRBJ2-1, with D possibly matching TRBD2 (5 bases). V lost 2 bases, J lost 6 bases, and 11 bases lay in between. This CDR3 region has 14 residues. The germline gives CDR1 SEHNR, CDR2 FQNEAQ (reference sequence). The CDR3: CASSLSGGRNEQFF. The CDR3 DNA reads as TGTGCCAGCAGCTTATCGGGCGGGCGCAATGAGCAGTTCTTC. The full variable domain, in which reference TRBV7-9 and TRBJ2-1 provide the parts outside the CDR3, is DTGVSQNPRHKITKRGQNVTFRCDPISEHNRLYWYRQTLGQGPEFLTYFQNEAQLEKSRLLSDRFSAERPKGSFSTLEIQRTEQGDSAMYLCASSLSGGRNEQFFGPGTRLTVL.

This rearrangement joins TRBV20-1 to TRBJ2-7, with D possibly being TRBD2 (6 bases). The V gene lost 3 bases and the J gene lost 2 bases, with 17 bases spanning the gap. Per the germline V gene, CDR1 is DFQATT and CDR2 is SNEGSKA (reference sequence). The CDR3 is made up of 15 amino acids. The CDR3 DNA sequence: TGCAGTGCTAGTAATCCATGGGCTAGCGCCTACGAGCAGTACTTC. It encodes CSASNPWASAYEQYF.

The chain combines TRBV30 with TRBJ2-3, with D perhaps TRBD1 (6 bases). V shed 0 bases and J shed 4 bases, with 8 bases lying between them. Germline V lookup: CDR1 GTSNPN, CDR2 SVGIG (reference sequence). The CDR3 has 13 amino acids. Here the CDR3 DNA reads TGTGCCTGGAGTGTATCAGGGGCAGATACGCAGTATTTT. Its translation: CAWSVSGADTQYF.

The chain recombines TRBV10-3 with TRBJ1-1; D is ambiguous. With 3 bases removed from V and 4 bases from J, the gap between germline ends came to 9 bases. Per the germline V gene, CDR1 is ENHRY and CDR2 is SYGVKD. The CDR3 sequence is 13 residues long. This CDR3 is CAISETGSTEAFF. The DNA for the CDR3 is TGTGCCATCAGTGAAACCGGGTCCACTGAAGCTTTCTTT.

V and J are TRBV15 and TRBJ2-3; 7 positions match TRBD2. CDR1 LNHNV and CDR2 YYDKDF come from the germline V gene (reference sequence). V was pared by 3 bases and J by 4 bases, with 7 bases of the junction left unmatched. The CDR3 sequence is 15 residues long. The chain's CDR3 is CATSRSGTRADTQYF. CDR3 in DNA: TGTGCCACCAGCAGGAGCGGGACTCGGGCAGATACGCAGTATTTT.

The chain uses TRBV5-1 and TRBJ1-5; 8 nucleotides match TRBD1. Germline V lookup: CDR1 SGHRS, CDR2 YFSETQ. There are 15 residues in the CDR3. The V segment lost 3 bases and the J segment 2 bases; nucleotides outside the gene matches: 4. The CDR3 region is CASSWGQDGNQPQHF. The CDR3 region has the DNA TGCGCCAGCAGCTGGGGACAGGACGGCAATCAGCCCCAGCATTTT. The entire variable domain, with the rest obtained from reference TRBV5-1 and TRBJ1-5, is as follows: KAGVTQTPRYLIKTRGQQVTLSCSPISGHRSVSWYQQTPGQGLQFLFEYFSETQRNKGNFPGRFSGRQFSNSRSEMNVSTLELGDSALYLCASSWGQDGNQPQHFGDGTRLSIL.

This sequence joins TRBV19 and TRBJ2-3; the match to TRBD2 covers 16 bases. V trimming: 3 bases; J trimming: 5 bases; junction bases outside the gene matches: 11. The CDR3 runs 19 residues. Germline-derived CDR1 and CDR2 are LNHDA and SQIVND (reference sequence). Here the CDR3 DNA reads TGTGCCAGTAGTATGCATCCGGGACTAGCGGGAGGGCCGGGAGATACGCAGTATTTT. Encoded protein: CASSMHPGLAGGPGDTQYF.

V gene TRBV24-1 combines with J gene TRBJ2-1; D ambiguous. CDR1 is KGHDR and CDR2 is SFDVKD in the germline V gene. The CDR3 sequence is 13 residues long. V was cut by 4 bases and J by 7 bases, with 10 bases left in between. The CDR3 protein is CATSDPTRNEQFF. CDR3 DNA sequence: TGTGCCACCAGTGACCCGACGAGAAATGAGCAGTTCTTC.

The genes are TRBV27 and TRBJ1-6; the D gene is possibly TRBD1 (6 bases). The V gene's germline CDR1 is MNHEY and CDR2 SMNVEV (reference sequence). The V and J ends lost 2 bases and 7 bases respectively, with 12 bases between them. This CDR3 contains 15 residues. This chain's CDR3 is CASSLTGAGNSPLHF. For the CDR3, the DNA is TGTGCCAGCAGTTTAACGGGGGCAGGGAATTCACCCCTCCACTTT.

The chain couples TRBV5-1 to TRBJ1-2; TRBD1 aligns across 10 bases. V lost 3 bases and J lost 6; bases outside the gene matches: 20. Germline CDR1 SGHRS, CDR2 YFSETQ. The length of the CDR3 is 19 residues. The CDR3 loop reads CASSSRLSSWDRGTDGYTF. The CDR3 nucleotides read TGCGCCAGCAGCTCCCGCCTCAGCTCGTGGGACAGGGGTACGGATGGCTACACCTTC.

The chain has TRBV30 and TRBJ1-3; D remains unclear. Germline values: CDR1 GTSNPN, CDR2 SVGIG (reference sequence). V lost 1 base and J lost 8, with 9 bases in between. CDR3 length equals 12 residues. The CDR3 spells CAWSEEGHTIYF. Here the CDR3 DNA reads TGTGCCTGGAGTGAAGAGGGCCACACCATATATTTT.

Only one count was recorded for this clone. The V gene is TRBV7-2, the J gene TRBJ1-5; D possibly corresponds to TRBD1 (6 bases). The V end was cut by 5 bases, the J end by 0 bases, with 14 bases between. The CDR3 contains 16 residues. Germline V CDR1 and CDR2: SGHTA, FQGNSA. As DNA, the CDR3 is TGTGCCAGCAGCCTCGGACAGCCGGATAGCAATCAGCCCCAGCATTTT. It encodes CASSLGQPDSNQPQHF.

This clone was counted a single time. This chain connects TRBV7-6 to TRBJ2-7; D unresolved. The CDR3 has 15 amino acids. Trimming cost V 4 bases and J 7 bases, with 20 bases left between them. Germline assignment: CDR1 SGHVS and CDR2 FNYEAQ. The CDR3 loop reads CASSSQKGDYDEQYF. The DNA of the CDR3 is TGTGCCAGCAGCTCACAAAAGGGTGATTACGATGAGCAGTACTTC.

This chain links TRBV7-9 with TRBJ1-1; 7 bases line up with TRBD1. This CDR3 contains 15 residues. Trimming cost V 5 bases and J 1 base; bases outside gene matches: 7. Germline CDR1 is SEHNR and CDR2 is FQNEAQ (reference sequence). Written as DNA, the CDR3 is TGTGCCAGCAGCGAACAGGGGATAGGGAACACTGAAGCTTTCTTT. It translates to CASSEQGIGNTEAFF.